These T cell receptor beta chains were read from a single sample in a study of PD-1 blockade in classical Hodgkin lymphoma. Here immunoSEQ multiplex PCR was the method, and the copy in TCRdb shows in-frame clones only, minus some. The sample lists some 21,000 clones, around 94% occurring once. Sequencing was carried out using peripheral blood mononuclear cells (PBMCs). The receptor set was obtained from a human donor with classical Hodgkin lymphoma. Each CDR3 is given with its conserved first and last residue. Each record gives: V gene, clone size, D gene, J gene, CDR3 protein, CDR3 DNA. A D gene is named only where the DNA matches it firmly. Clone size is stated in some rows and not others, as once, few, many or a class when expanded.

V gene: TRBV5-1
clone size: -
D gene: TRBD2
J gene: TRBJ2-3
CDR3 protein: CASSKRGTREENHLSAQYF
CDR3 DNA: TGCGCCAGCAGCAAACGCGGGACTAGAGAGGAAAATCACTTAAGTGCGCAGTATTTT

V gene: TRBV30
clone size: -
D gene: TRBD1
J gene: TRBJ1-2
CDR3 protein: CASDRVEDYGYTF
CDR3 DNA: TGTGCCTCGGACAGGGTGGAAGACTATGGCTACACCTTC

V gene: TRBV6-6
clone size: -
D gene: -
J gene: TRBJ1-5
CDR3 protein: CASSYGRGQPQHF
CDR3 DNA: TGTGCCAGCAGTTACGGTAGGGGTCAGCCCCAGCATTTT

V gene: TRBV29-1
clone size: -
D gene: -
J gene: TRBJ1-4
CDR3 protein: CSVGWRLYNEKLFF
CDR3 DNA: TGCAGCGTGGGTTGGAGGCTGTATAATGAAAAACTGTTTTTT

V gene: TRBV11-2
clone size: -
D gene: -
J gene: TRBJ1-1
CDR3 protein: CASSPSGGGAHTEAFF
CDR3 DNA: TGTGCCAGCAGCCCCTCGGGTGGGGGCGCACACACTGAAGCTTTCTTT

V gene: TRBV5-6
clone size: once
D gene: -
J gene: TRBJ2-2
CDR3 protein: CASSLGQAGGELFF
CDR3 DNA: TGTGCCAGCAGCTTGGGACAGGCGGGCGGGGAGCTGTTTTTT

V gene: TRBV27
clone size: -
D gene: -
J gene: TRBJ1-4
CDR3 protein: CATGHLNEKLFF
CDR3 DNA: TGTGCCACCGGACATCTTAATGAAAAACTGTTTTTT

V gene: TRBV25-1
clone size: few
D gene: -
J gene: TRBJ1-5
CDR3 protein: CASSDKVTQPQHF
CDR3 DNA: TGTGCCAGCAGTGATAAGGTTACTCAGCCCCAGCATTTT

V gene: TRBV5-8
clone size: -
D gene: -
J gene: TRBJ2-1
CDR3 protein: CASSLARWSSYNEQFF
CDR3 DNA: TGTGCCAGCAGCTTGGCTCGGTGGAGCTCCTACAATGAGCAGTTCTTC

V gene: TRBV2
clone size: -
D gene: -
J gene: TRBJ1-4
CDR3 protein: CASSARWVSYEKLFF
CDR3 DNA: TGTGCCAGCAGCGCCCGGTGGGTCAGTTATGAAAAACTGTTTTTT

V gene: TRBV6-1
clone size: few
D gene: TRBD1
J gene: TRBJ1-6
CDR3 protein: CASSEYDRGRSPLHF
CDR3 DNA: TGTGCCAGCAGTGAATACGACAGGGGGCGATCACCCCTCCACTTT

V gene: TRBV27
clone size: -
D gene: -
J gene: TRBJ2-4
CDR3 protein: CASSPPERRNIQYF
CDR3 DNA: TGTGCCAGCAGTCCCCCCGAGCGGAGGAACATTCAGTACTTC

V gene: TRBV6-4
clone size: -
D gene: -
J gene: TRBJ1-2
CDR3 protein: CASSDSGGAGYTF
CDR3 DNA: TGTGCCAGCAGTGACTCGGGCGGGGCGGGCTACACCTTC

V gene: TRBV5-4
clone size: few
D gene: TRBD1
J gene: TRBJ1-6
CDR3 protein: CASSLSGGRSPLHF
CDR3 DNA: TGTGCCAGCAGCTTGTCAGGGGGACGGTCACCCCTCCACTTT

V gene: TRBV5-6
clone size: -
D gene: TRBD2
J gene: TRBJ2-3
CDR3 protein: CASSFPSGGSADTQYF
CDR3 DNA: TGTGCCAGCAGCTTCCCTAGCGGGGGGTCGGCAGATACGCAGTATTTT

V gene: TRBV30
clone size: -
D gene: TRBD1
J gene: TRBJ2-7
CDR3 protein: CAWSRGQGVSYEQYF
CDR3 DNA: TGTGCCTGGAGTAGGGGCCAGGGGGTCTCCTACGAGCAGTACTTC

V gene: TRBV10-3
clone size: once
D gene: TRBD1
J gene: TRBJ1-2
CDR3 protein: CAIQEGIQGNYGYTF
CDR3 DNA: TGTGCCATCCAAGAAGGGATACAGGGGAACTATGGCTACACCTTC

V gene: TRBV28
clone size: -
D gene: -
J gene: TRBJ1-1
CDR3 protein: CAVQFWATGNRGNTEAFF
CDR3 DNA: TGTGCCGTCCAGTTCTGGGCTACCGGGAACCGGGGGAACACTGAAGCTTTCTTT

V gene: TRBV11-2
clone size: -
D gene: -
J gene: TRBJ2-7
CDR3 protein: CASSLGTEQYF
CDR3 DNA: TGTGCCAGCAGCTTAGGAACGGAGCAGTACTTC

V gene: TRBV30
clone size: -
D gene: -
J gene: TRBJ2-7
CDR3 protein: CAWSGMGGFEQYF
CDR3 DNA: TGTGCCTGGAGTGGAATGGGGGGTTTCGAGCAGTACTTC

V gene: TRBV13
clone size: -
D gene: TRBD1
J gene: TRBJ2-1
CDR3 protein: CASSSQGAPGPSYNEQFF
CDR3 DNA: TGTGCCAGCAGCTCACAGGGGGCGCCGGGCCCCTCCTACAATGAGCAGTTCTTC

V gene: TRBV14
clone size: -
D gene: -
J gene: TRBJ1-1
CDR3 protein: CASSIGQTNTEAFF
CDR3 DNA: TGTGCCAGCAGCATAGGACAGACGAACACTGAAGCTTTCTTT

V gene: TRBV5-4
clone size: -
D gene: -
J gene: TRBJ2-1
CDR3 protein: CASSPTRQAEYNEQFF
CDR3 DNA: TGTGCCAGCAGCCCGACCCGACAGGCTGAATACAATGAGCAGTTCTTC

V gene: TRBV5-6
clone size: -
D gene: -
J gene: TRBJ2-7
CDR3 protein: CASSSGRYFSYEQYF
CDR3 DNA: TGTGCCAGCAGCTCGGGGAGGTACTTCTCCTACGAGCAGTACTTC

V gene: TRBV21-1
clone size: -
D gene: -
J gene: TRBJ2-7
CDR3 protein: CASSIRGSYEQYF
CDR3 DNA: TGTGCCAGCAGCATTCGGGGTTCCTACGAGCAGTACTTC

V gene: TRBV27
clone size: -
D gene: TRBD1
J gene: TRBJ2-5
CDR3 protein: CASSLSRTRGHQETQYF
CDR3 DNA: TGTGCCAGCAGTTTATCGCGGACCAGGGGGCACCAAGAGACCCAGTACTTC

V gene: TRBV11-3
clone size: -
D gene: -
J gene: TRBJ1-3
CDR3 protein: CASSLGASGNTIYF
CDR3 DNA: TGTGCCAGCAGCTTAGGGGCCTCTGGAAACACCATATATTTT

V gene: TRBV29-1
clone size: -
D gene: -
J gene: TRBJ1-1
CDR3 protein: CSVAFSTEAFF
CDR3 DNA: TGCAGCGTTGCGTTTAGCACTGAAGCTTTCTTT

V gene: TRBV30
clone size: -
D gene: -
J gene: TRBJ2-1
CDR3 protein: CAWSVSESQFF
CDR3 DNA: TGTGCCTGGAGTGTCTCGGAGTCTCAGTTCTTC

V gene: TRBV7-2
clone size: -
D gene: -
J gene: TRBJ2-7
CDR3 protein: CASSLLFAGEYEQYF
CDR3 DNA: TGTGCCAGCAGCTTACTTTTCGCAGGGGAGTACGAGCAGTACTTC

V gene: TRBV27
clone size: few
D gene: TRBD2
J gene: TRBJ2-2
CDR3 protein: CASSYIAGGMNTGELFF
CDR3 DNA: TGTGCCAGCAGCTATATAGCGGGGGGAATGAACACCGGGGAGCTGTTTTTT

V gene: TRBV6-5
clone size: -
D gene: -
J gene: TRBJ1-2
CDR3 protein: CASRKRAPYGYTF
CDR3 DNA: TGTGCCAGCAGAAAACGGGCGCCCTATGGCTACACCTTC

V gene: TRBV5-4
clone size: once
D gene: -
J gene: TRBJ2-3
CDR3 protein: CASSLVGGSFTDTQYF
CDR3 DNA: TGTGCCAGCAGCTTGGTTGGCGGATCCTTCACAGATACGCAGTATTTT

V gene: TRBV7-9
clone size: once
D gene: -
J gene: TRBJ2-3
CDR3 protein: CASSFGGLAPDTQYF
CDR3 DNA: TGTGCCAGCAGTTTCGGGGGGCTAGCCCCAGATACGCAGTATTTT

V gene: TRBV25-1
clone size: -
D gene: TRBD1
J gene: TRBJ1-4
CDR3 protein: CASSESGGGEKLFF
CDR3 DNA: TGTGCCAGCAGTGAGTCAGGGGGTGGTGAAAAACTGTTTTTT

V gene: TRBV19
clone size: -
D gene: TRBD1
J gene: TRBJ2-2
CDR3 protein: CASSYSGQGDNTGELFF
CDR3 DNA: TGTGCCAGTAGCTACAGTGGACAGGGGGATAACACCGGGGAGCTGTTTTTT

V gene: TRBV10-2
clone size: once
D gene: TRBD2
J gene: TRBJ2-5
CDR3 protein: CASAGGSQETQYF
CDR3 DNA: TGCGCCAGCGCGGGGGGGTCCCAAGAGACCCAGTACTTC

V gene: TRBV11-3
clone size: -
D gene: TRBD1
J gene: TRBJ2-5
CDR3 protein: CASSLGLAGGEGETQYF
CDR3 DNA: TGTGCCAGCAGCTTAGGATTGGCAGGGGGAGAAGGAGAGACCCAGTACTTC

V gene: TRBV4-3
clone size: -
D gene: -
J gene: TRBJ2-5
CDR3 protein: CASSQSPGWVETQYF
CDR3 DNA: TGCGCCAGCAGCCAGAGCCCAGGTTGGGTAGAGACCCAGTACTTC

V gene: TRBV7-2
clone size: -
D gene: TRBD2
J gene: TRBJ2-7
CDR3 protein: CASSRTSGAYEQYF
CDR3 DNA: TGTGCCAGCAGCCGGACTAGCGGAGCCTACGAGCAGTACTTC

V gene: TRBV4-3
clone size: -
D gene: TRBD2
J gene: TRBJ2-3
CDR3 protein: CASSQEFRLANTDTQYF
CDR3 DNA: TGCGCCAGCAGCCAAGAGTTTCGACTAGCGAACACAGATACGCAGTATTTT

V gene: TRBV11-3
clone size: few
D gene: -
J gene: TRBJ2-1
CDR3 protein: CASSPAGTLSGNEQFF
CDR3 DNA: TGTGCCAGCAGCCCAGCCGGGACTCTCTCGGGCAATGAGCAGTTCTTC

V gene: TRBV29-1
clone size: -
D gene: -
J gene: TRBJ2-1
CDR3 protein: CSVESGGIEQFF
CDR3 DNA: TGCAGCGTTGAGTCAGGGGGGATTGAGCAGTTCTTC

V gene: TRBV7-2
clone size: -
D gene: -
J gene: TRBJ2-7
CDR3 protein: CASSSHSYEQYF
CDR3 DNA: TGTGCCAGCAGCTCACACTCCTACGAGCAGTACTTC